The 23 T cell receptor beta chains given below trace back to one sample, sequenced in a study of blood T cells in healthy people across ages (dated by TCRdb to the mid-2010s). The library was produced with 5' RACE. The instrument given in TCRdb is Illumina HiSeq 2500. A second 7 to 11 cycle PCR used a sample-barcoded 5' primer and a J-beta primer mix. The public sequencing data were trimmed at Q25 with fastp and processed into clonotypes with MiXCR by TCRdb, which kept only in-frame beta chains. Entries are consolidated by CDR3 protein sequence, retaining the most common genes and DNA. The sample table contains hundreds of thousands of distinct CDR3 sequences; only one count was recorded for about 56% of them. Roughly 25% of the sample is taken by the ten largest. The sample comprised blood. Every receptor here comes from a man in his forties in good health.

The chain employs TRBV3-1 and TRBJ2-3, with D hard to call. Germline V gene data show CDR1 as LGHDT and CDR2 as YNNKEL (reference sequence). The V end lost 0 bases, the J end lost 6 bases, and 7 bases lay between the germline ends. This CDR3 contains 13 residues. CDR3 DNA: TGTGCCAGCAGCCAAGAAGGGTCGGATACGCAGTATTTT. Its translation: CASSQEGSDTQYF.

The J gene is TRBJ1-2, the V gene TRBV7-9; 7 positions agree with TRBD1. The CDR3 extends over 16 amino acids. The junction had 9 bases not matched to a gene; V was cut back by 5 bases and J by 0 bases. The germline V gene encodes CDR1 SEHNR and CDR2 FQNEAQ (reference sequence). The CDR3 sequence: CASSPEGQLPNYGYTF. DNA of the CDR3: TGTGCCAGCAGCCCGGAGGGACAGCTCCCTAACTATGGCTACACCTTC.

This clonotype was seen a few times. V gene TRBV9 combines with J gene TRBJ2-7, with 11 bases identical to TRBD2. V was clipped by 2 bases and J by 2 bases; unmatched bases: 6. The germline V gene has CDR1 SGDLS and CDR2 YYNGEE. The CDR3 is made up of 16 amino acids. The CDR3, as DNA: TGTGCCAGCAGCGTCAGCGTAGCGGGAGGGCCCTACGAGCAGTACTTC. It encodes CASSVSVAGGPYEQYF. Full variable domain (outside the CDR3, taken from reference TRBV9 and TRBJ2-7): DSGVTQTPKHLITATGQRVTLRCSPRSGDLSVYWYQQSLDQGLQFLIQYYNGEERAKGNILERFSAQQFPDLHSELNLSSLELGDSALYFCASSVSVAGGPYEQYFGPGTRLTVT.

This clonotype was detected only a few times. The CDR3 nucleotides read TGTGCCAGCAGTACGACGGGACAGGGAAATTCACCCCTCCACTTT. This codes for CASSTTGQGNSPLHF. This chain connects TRBV12-3 or TRBV12-4 to TRBJ1-6; 9 bases fit TRBD1. The CDR3 loop spans 15 amino acids. V shed 5 bases, J shed 7 bases, and the junction held 6 bases outside the gene matches.

The genes are TRBV9 and TRBJ2-1; D not certain. V shed 3 bases and J shed 8 bases, with 12 bases lying between them. This CDR3 contains 13 residues. Per germline, CDR1 SGDLS and CDR2 YYNGEE. The CDR3 reads CASSEGPWDEQFF. DNA for the CDR3: TGTGCCAGCAGCGAGGGCCCTTGGGATGAGCAGTTCTTC.

The chain employs TRBV2 and TRBJ1-5, with D unresolved. Germline-derived CDR1 and CDR2 are SNHLY and FYNNEI. Trimming removed 4 bases at V and 4 bases at J, with 8 bases between. The CDR3 extends over 13 amino acids. CDR3 nucleotide sequence: TGTGCCAGCAGTGTCAGATCAAATCAGCCCCAGCATTTT. Amino acids: CASSVRSNQPQHF.

The CDR3 DNA is TGTGCCAGCAGGCCGGGACTAGCGGGAGTCAGTGAGCAGTTCTTC. Translated, it gives CASRPGLAGVSEQFF. The V call is TRBV9, the J call TRBJ2-1; TRBD2 aligns across 14 bases. This CDR3 has 15 amino acids. V was clipped by 5 bases and J by 9 bases; unmatched bases: 7. In germline, CDR1 is SGDLS, CDR2 YYNGEE.

This clonotype came up a few times. The chain employs TRBV7-6 and TRBJ2-7, with a tentative D call TRBD2 (6 bases). The CDR3 loop spans 15 amino acids. V lost 1 base to trimming and J lost 2 bases, with 12 bases between them. Germline V gene lookup returns CDR1 SGHVS and CDR2 FNYEAQ. CDR3 residues: CASSLEASVAYEQYF. As DNA, the CDR3 is TGTGCCAGCAGCTTAGAGGCTAGCGTGGCCTACGAGCAGTACTTC.

This clonotype showed up just a few times. The junction does not match germline at one end; this may be a read error. This chain joins TRBV27 and TRBJ1-6, with D possibly being TRBD1 (6 bases). Germline lookup yields CDR1 MNHEY and CDR2 SMNVEV (reference sequence). This CDR3 has 14 amino acids. Here the CDR3 DNA reads TGTGCCTGCAGGGGAGTCTCTTTGAATTCACCCCTCCACTTT. It specifies CACRGVSLNSPLHF.

This clonotype was detected many times. This rearrangement joins TRBV27 to TRBJ1-5; TRBD1 matches at 8 bases. Trimming took 2 bases from V and 2 from J; bases not matched to a gene: 2. The CDR3 has 15 residues. Per the germline V gene, CDR1 is MNHEY and CDR2 is SMNVEV (reference sequence). Here the CDR3 reads CASSLTGQGNQPQHF. The CDR3 bases are TGTGCCAGCAGTTTAACGGGACAGGGCAATCAGCCCCAGCATTTT.

This chain uses TRBV12-3 or TRBV12-4 with TRBJ1-2; D may be TRBD1 (6 bases). Trimming stripped 7 bases from V and 8 bases from J, with 17 bases between. The CDR3 sequence is 13 residues long. CDR3 coding DNA: TGTGCCAGCAACTCACAGGGCCCTCGGGGCTACACCTTC. Translating gives CASNSQGPRGYTF.

This sequence joins TRBV25-1 and TRBJ2-1; 12 bases align to TRBD2. CDR1 and CDR2 from the germline V gene are MGHDK and SYGVNS. The CDR3 extends over 14 amino acids. V was pared by 7 bases and J by 4 bases, with 2 bases of the junction left unmatched. In DNA, the CDR3 is TGTGCCAGCACCACTAGCGGGGGGTACAATGAGCAGTTCTTC. Translating it yields CASTTSGGYNEQFF.

The chain has TRBV5-1 and TRBJ2-3, with D unresolved. The CDR3 length is 15 residues. The germline V gene has CDR1 SGHRS and CDR2 YFSETQ. The ends were cut back, 0 bases at V and 4 bases at J, with 12 bases in the middle. CDR3 loop: CASSLERPKADTQYF. CDR3 in DNA: TGCGCCAGCAGCTTGGAGCGACCCAAGGCAGATACGCAGTATTTT.

The chain links TRBV4-1 to TRBJ1-2; unclear D gene. This CDR3 is built from 16 residues. Germline V gives CDR1 MGHRA, CDR2 YSYEKL. V lost 3 bases, J lost 4 bases, and 18 bases lay in between. The CDR3 here is CASSHEWDSVPYGYTF. CDR3 in DNA: TGCGCCAGCAGCCATGAATGGGATTCGGTTCCCTATGGCTACACCTTC.

This clonotype was seen ten or more times. The chain carries TRBV20-1 and TRBJ1-4; 9 positions agree with TRBD1. The CDR3 sequence is 17 residues long. CDR1 DFQATT and CDR2 SNEGSKA come from the germline V gene (reference sequence). Trimming removed 1 base from V and 7 bases from J; junction bases left unmatched: 13. The CDR3 sequence: CSARGEGQGRRGEKLFF. CDR3 sequence (DNA): TGCAGTGCTAGAGGTGAAGGACAGGGGAGACGAGGTGAAAAACTGTTTTTT.

This clonotype showed up just a few times. The chain joins TRBV10-3 to TRBJ2-1; 16 bases align to TRBD2. From germline, CDR1 is ENHRY and CDR2 SYGVKD. V lost 3 bases, J lost 6 bases, and 5 bases stayed unmatched. CDR3 length: 17 amino acids. The CDR3 DNA follows: TGTGCCATCAGTGACTCCGGGACTAGCGGGGGGGCCAATGAGCAGTTCTTC. It is translated as CAISDSGTSGGANEQFF.

The table lists this clonotype with a few counts. The chain has TRBV25-1 and TRBJ2-3; 7 bases align to TRBD1. The CDR3 loop spans 12 amino acids. V lost 7 bases to trimming and J lost 6 bases; unmatched junction nucleotides: 4. Germline V gene sequence: CDR1 MGHDK, CDR2 SYGVNS. CDR3 protein: CASKEQGDTQYF. CDR3 DNA sequence: TGTGCCAGCAAGGAACAGGGGGATACGCAGTATTTT.

Notes on this clonotype: Given a much more abundant clone one base away, this may be a read error. J is TRBJ2-5 and V is TRBV4-2, with 8 bases that match TRBD2. The CDR3 has 16 amino acids. Germline V gene lookup returns CDR1 LGHNA and CDR2 YNFKEQ. V lost 1 base to trimming and J lost 7 bases; unmatched junction nucleotides: 11. The CDR3 DNA sequence: TGTGCCAGCAGCCAAGGGATCCCAGCGGGAGAAGGGACCCAGTACTTC. It encodes CASSQGIPAGEGTQYF.

This clonotype occurred many times. The chain uses TRBV7-2 and TRBJ2-7; D might be TRBD1 or TRBD2, each matching 6 bases. The CDR3 contains 14 residues. The V end lost 1 base, the J end lost 2 bases, and 9 bases lay between the germline ends. CDR1 is SGHTA and CDR2 is FQGNSA in the germline V gene. This chain's CDR3 is CASSLERGAYEQYF. DNA of the CDR3: TGTGCCAGCAGCTTAGAGAGGGGGGCCTACGAGCAGTACTTC.

The chain couples TRBV10-3 to TRBJ1-5; 8 bases are shared with TRBD1. Germline assignment: CDR1 ENHRY and CDR2 SYGVKD. V lost 2 bases to trimming and J lost 4 bases; unmatched junction nucleotides: 16. This CDR3 is 19 amino acids long. The CDR3 bases are TGTGCCATCAGTGAGCCTCAAGGGACAGGACTGTTGGGTAATCAGCCCCAGCATTTT. Translation gives CAISEPQGTGLLGNQPQHF.

The rearrangement links TRBV20-1 to TRBJ2-5; 12 positions agree with TRBD2. The end of the DNA is better explained by TRBJ2-7, so the J call may be wrong. Looked up from germline, CDR1 is DFQATT and CDR2 is SNEGSKA (reference sequence). CDR3 length: 16 residues. In DNA form, the CDR3 reads TGCAGTGCTAGACCGACTAGCGGGAGAATCGCCTACGAGCAGTACTTC. Residues: CSARPTSGRIAYEQYF.

This clonotype was counted a single time. The rearrangement joins TRBV7-6 to TRBJ2-7; TRBD1 agrees at 8 bases. The CDR3 runs to 16 residues. With 0 bases clipped from V and 2 bases from J, the junction kept 6 bases outside the gene matches. Germline V lookup: CDR1 SGHVS, CDR2 FNYEAQ. This CDR3 is CASSLAIGTGTYEQYF. The DNA for the CDR3 is TGTGCCAGCAGCTTAGCGATCGGGACAGGTACCTACGAGCAGTACTTC.

The chain employs TRBV27 and TRBJ1-5; no reliable D call. The CDR3 is made up of 12 amino acids. Trimming took off 6 bases at V and 4 bases at J, with 7 bases between the two ends. The germline gives CDR1 MNHEY, CDR2 SMNVEV (reference sequence). For the CDR3, the DNA is TGTGCCAGCAGCCATCAGAATCAGCCCCAGCATTTT. It translates to CASSHQNQPQHF.